Each of the 7 T cell receptor beta chains below was sequenced from the same sample in a study of blood T cell repertoires in COVID-19. Only in-frame clones appear in the TCRdb table, and some are missing; sequencing was by immunoSEQ multiplex PCR. The sample carries 350,000 to 400,000 clones, 65% to 90% recorded once. Sequenced material: peripheral blood. These receptors came from an older woman with COVID-19, enrolled during active disease.

V and J are TRBV4-1 and TRBJ1-1, with D possibly being TRBD1 (6 bases). The germline gives CDR1 MGHRA, CDR2 YSYEKL. The V and J ends lost 0 bases and 8 bases respectively, with 19 bases between them. CDR3 length: 16 amino acids. This CDR3 reads CASSQEFIGQRIEAFF. In nucleotides, the CDR3 is TGCGCCAGCAGCCAAGAATTTATCGGACAGAGGATCGAAGCTTTCTTT.

This rearrangement joins TRBV19 to TRBJ2-7; D possibly corresponds to TRBD1 (5 bases). CDR3 length equals 16 residues. CDR1 and CDR2 from the germline V gene are LNHDA and SQIVND (reference sequence). The germline V and J ends were trimmed by 3 bases and 3 bases, with 18 bases remaining between them. The CDR3 DNA sequence: TGTGCCAGTAGTATGCTCTCCGGACAAGGAGTCTACGAGCAGTACTTC. This sequence encodes CASSMLSGQGVYEQYF.

The table lists this clone with a few counts. The chain combines TRBV19 with TRBJ1-3; D ambiguous. Trimming removed 4 bases at V and 0 bases at J, with 7 bases between. The CDR3 sequence is 14 residues long. Germline assignment: CDR1 LNHDA and CDR2 SQIVND (reference sequence). This CDR3 is CASSSASSGNTIYF. Written as DNA, the CDR3 is TGTGCCAGTAGTAGTGCTAGCTCTGGAAACACCATATATTTT.

This chain joins TRBV20-1 and TRBJ1-6; TRBD1 agrees at 8 bases. The CDR3 covers 16 residues. Per the germline V gene, CDR1 is DFQATT and CDR2 is SNEGSKA (reference sequence). J lost 6 bases, V lost 3 bases, and 10 bases had no gene match. DNA of the CDR3: TGCAGTGCTAGTAAACTGACAGGGGTGGGTAATTCACCCCTCCACTTT. Its translation: CSASKLTGVGNSPLHF.

The chain couples TRBV27 to TRBJ2-6; tentative D call: TRBD2 (6 bases). Trimming cost V 2 bases and J 0 bases, with 14 bases left between them. There are 18 residues in the CDR3. CDR1 MNHEY and CDR2 SMNVEV come from the germline V gene (reference sequence). CDR3: CASSLRQGGYSGANVLTF. CDR3 bases: TGTGCCAGCAGTTTAAGGCAGGGAGGTTACTCTGGGGCCAACGTCCTGACTTTC.

V gene TRBV5-6 combines with J gene TRBJ2-5; TRBD2 matches 7 bases. The V segment lost 1 base and the J segment 6 bases; nucleotides outside the gene matches: 6. The CDR3 consists of 14 residues. Germline V lookup: CDR1 SGHDT, CDR2 YYEEEE. In DNA, the CDR3 is TGTGCCAGCAGCTTGTATTCGCGGGGGAAGACCCAGTACTTC. Residues: CASSLYSRGKTQYF.

The chain joins TRBV7-2 to TRBJ2-7, with 9 bases aligning to TRBD2. Unmatched junction bases numbered 4, after V lost 1 base and J lost 0 bases. The CDR3 extends over 16 amino acids. Germline values: CDR1 SGHTA, CDR2 FQGNSA. The CDR3 sequence: CASSLDSGGSSYEQYF. The CDR3 bases are TGTGCCAGCAGCTTAGATAGCGGGGGCTCCTCCTACGAGCAGTACTTC.